This T cell receptor beta chain originates from a study of T-cell reconstitution after alpha-beta-depleted transplantation in children listed by TCRdb under 2016. Regarding the complete study: Using TCR repertoire profiling, the study quantitatively followed how T-cell immune reconstitution unfolded in children after TCRalphabeta/CD19-depleted allogeneic hematopoietic cell transplantation.

The paper's findings and limits, for the study overall: The high TCRbeta diversity at day 60 in some patients was ascribed to recipient T cells and intrathymic progenitors that had survived conditioning. Over the following months the frequencies of hyperexpanded clones went down, and after one year T-cell counts and TCRbeta diversity were mostly credited to newly produced T cells. About two months after transplant, the apparently early recovery of alphabetaT-cell counts reportedly depended on just several hundred clones that had expanded rapidly and came from non-depleted graft cells.

This clonotype was seen many times. The specificity of this receptor is unknown. The input lacks base qualities; no much larger clone sits a single base away. V loses 2 bases of germline sequence and J loses 6 bases, and the interval between the two ends is 10 bases. In the germline V gene (reference sequence), CDR1 corresponds to LGHDT and CDR2 to YNNKEL. From cysteine to phenylalanine, the CDR3 is 13 amino acids long. The read is trimmed to its CDR3 DNA, 39 bases read in frame from base 1. The treatment or condition label, read with the paper, signifies: allogeneic hematopoietic cell transplantation with graft depleted of TCRalphabeta T cells and CD19 B cells. The children who served as transplant recipients had been given grafts of TCRalphabeta/CD19-depleted allogeneic hematopoietic cells. Library preparation was by PCR. Sequenced on an Illumina HiSeq 2500. Molecular barcoding was employed in the preparation of TCR libraries, with unique molecular identifiers being used to normalize TCRbeta repertoire quantification. TCRdb reprocessing: public reads trimmed at Q25 with fastp, clones called with MiXCR, in-frame beta chains kept. CDR3 protein sequences are deduplicated, and each keeps its most common genes and DNA. The sample data list over 90,000 distinct CDR3 sequences, and about 7.5% of these were observed just once. The ten largest clones capture 16% of the sample.

The sequences come from PBMCs, collected before TCRalphabeta/CD19-depleted stem cell transplant. The V gene is TRBV3-1 and the J gene is TRBJ1-1, with the D gene not confidently named. This TCR was recovered from a boy aged 2-9 years with acute lymphoblastic leukemia, due to receive a stem cell transplant. CDR3 loop: CASSQKALAEAFF. The DNA is as follows: TGTGCCAGCAGCCAAAAAGCGTTGGCTGAAGCTTTCTTT.